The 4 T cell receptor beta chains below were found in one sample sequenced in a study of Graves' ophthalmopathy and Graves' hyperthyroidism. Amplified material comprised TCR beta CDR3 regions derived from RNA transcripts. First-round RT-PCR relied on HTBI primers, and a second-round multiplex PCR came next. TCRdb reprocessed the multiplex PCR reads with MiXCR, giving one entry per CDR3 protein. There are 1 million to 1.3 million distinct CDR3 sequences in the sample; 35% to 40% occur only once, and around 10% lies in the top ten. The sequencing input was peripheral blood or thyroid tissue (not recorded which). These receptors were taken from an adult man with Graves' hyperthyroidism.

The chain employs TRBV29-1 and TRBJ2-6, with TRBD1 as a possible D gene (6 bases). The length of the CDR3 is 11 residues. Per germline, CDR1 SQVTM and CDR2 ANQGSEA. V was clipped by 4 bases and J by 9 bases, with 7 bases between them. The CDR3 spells CSVGQVNVLTF. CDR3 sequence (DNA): TGCAGCGTTGGACAGGTCAACGTCCTGACTTTC.

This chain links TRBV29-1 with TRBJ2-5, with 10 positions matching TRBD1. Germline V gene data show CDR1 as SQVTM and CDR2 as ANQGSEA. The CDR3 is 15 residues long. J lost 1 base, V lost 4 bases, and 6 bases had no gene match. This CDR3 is CSVVSGTGAQETQYF. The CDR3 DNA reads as TGCAGCGTTGTATCGGGGACAGGGGCCCAAGAGACCCAGTACTTC.

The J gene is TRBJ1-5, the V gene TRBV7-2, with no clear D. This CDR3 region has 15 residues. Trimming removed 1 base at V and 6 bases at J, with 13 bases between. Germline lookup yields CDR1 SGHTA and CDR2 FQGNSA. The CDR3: CASSLEGRRLQPQHF. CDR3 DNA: TGTGCCAGCAGCTTAGAAGGAAGACGGCTTCAGCCCCAGCATTTT. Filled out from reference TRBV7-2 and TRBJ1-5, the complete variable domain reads GAGVSQSPSNKVTEKGKDVELRCDPISGHTALYWYRQSLGQGLEFLIYFQGNSAPDKSGLPSDRFSAERTGGSVSTLTIQRTQQEDSAVYLCASSLEGRRLQPQHFGDGTRLSIL.

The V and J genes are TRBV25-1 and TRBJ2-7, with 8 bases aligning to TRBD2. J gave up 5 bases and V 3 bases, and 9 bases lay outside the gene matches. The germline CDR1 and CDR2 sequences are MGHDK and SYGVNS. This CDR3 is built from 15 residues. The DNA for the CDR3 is TGTGCCAGCAGTGACCCGGGACTAGGGTGGAACGAGCAGTACTTC. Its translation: CASSDPGLGWNEQYF.